This TCR beta chain was identified during a study of vaccination effects on CD4 cells after COVID-19. Study information: Each participant received a vaccine that was either BNT162b2 or mRNA-1273, given as two doses.

Turning to this clone: The antigen is unknown.

Libraries were prepared by immunoSEQ multiplex PCR; TCRdb keeps only in-frame clonotypes and omits some of them. Of 50,000 or so clones listed, around 75% were seen once; the top ten hold 2.4%. Prior to sequencing, the ViraFEST assay stimulated PBMC with viral peptide pools, which expanded the antigen-specific CD4+ T cells. Following an approximately 9-day culture, CD4+ T cells were purified. IL-2 at 9 to 10 IU/ml and peptides at about 10 ug/ml were added to cultured PBMC, around 2.2 million per well. V was cut by 4 bases and J by 2 bases, with 8 bases left in between. CDR1 and CDR2 (germline): SNHLY, FYNNEI. The CDR3 extends over 13 amino acids.

The chain recombines TRBV2 with TRBJ2-5, with D possibly being TRBD1 (6 bases). This clonotype originated in a human donor who received a COVID-19 vaccine. This specimen was CD4+ T cells from PBMCs cultured with HCoV-229E spike peptides, taken before COVID-19 vaccination. The DNA for the CDR3 is TGTGCCAGCAGTGCACAGGGACAAGAGACCCAGTACTTC. This translates into CASSAQGQETQYF.